This paragraph reports one TCR beta chain. The data originate from a study of blood T cell repertoires in COVID-19. The assay was immunoSEQ multiplex PCR, and TCRdb's table has in-frame clones only and misses some. The sample includes more than 150,000 clones, 87% of them seen just once. Germline-derived CDR1 and CDR2 are SEHNR and FQNEAQ (reference sequence). The length of the CDR3 is 16 residues. The junction had 6 bases not matched to a gene; V was cut back by 1 base and J by 4 bases. Source material: peripheral blood. The receptor was isolated from a woman aged 18-30 years who had recovered from COVID-19. The chain employs TRBV7-9 and TRBJ2-1, with 8 bases aligning to TRBD1. CDR3 coding DNA: TGTGCCAGCAGCTTAGTGTCCAGGGGGCAGTACAATGAGCAGTTCTTC. It translates to CASSLVSRGQYNEQFF.